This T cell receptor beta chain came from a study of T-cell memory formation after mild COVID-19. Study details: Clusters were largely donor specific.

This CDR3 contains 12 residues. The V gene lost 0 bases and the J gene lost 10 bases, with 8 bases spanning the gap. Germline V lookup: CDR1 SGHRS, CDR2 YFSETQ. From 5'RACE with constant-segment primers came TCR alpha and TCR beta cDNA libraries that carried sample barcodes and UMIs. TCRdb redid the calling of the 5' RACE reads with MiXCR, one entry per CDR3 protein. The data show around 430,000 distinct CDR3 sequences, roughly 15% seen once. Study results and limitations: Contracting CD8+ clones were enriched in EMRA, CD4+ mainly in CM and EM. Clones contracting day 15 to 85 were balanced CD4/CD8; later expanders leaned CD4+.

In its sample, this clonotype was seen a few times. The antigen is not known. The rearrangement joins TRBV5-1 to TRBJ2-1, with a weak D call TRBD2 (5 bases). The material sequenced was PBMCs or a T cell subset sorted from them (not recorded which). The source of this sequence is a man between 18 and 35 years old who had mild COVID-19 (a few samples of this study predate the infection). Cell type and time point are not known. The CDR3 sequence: CASSLARGEQFF. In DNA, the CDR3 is TGCGCCAGCAGCTTGGCTCGAGGGGAGCAGTTCTTC.